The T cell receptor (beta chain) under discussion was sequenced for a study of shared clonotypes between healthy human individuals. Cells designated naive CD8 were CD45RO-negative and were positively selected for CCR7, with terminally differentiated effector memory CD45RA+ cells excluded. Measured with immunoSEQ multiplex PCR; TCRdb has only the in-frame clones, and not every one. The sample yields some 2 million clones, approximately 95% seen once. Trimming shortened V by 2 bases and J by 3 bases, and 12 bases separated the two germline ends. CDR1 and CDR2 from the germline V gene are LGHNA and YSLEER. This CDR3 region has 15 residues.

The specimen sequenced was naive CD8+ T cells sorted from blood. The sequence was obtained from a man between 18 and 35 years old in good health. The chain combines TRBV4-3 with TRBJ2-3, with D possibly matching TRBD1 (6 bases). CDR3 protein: CASSQLTGQTDTQYF. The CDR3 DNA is TGCGCCAGCAGCCAACTGACAGGACAGACAGATACGCAGTATTTT.